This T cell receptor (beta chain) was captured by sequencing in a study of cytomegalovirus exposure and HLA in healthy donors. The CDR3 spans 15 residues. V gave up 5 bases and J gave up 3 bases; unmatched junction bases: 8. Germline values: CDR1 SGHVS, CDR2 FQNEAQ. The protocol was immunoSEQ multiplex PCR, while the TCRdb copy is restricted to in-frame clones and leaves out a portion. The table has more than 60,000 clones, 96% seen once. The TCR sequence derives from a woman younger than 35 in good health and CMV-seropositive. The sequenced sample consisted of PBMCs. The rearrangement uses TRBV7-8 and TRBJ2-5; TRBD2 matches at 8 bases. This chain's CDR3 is CASSRGLALKETQYF. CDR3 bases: TGTGCCAGCAGCCGCGGACTAGCCCTGAAAGAGACCCAGTACTTC.